The rows below give T cell receptor beta chains drawn from one sample of a study of blood T cell repertoires in COVID-19. The protocol was immunoSEQ multiplex PCR, while the TCRdb copy is restricted to in-frame clones and leaves out a portion. This table holds roughly 200,000 clones, about 86% found once. Source material: peripheral blood. These receptors originate from a woman aged 25 to 45 with active or convalescent COVID-19. CDR3s include the opening cysteine and the closing phenylalanine or tryptophan. The D gene is left open where the match is weak. A row's size may be missing; if present it is once, few, many or a size class.

j_gene	v_gene	d_gene	abundance	CDR3nt	CDR3aa
TRBJ1-2	TRBV5-6	NA	NA	TGTGCCAGCAGCTGGACTGGGGTCAGTGGCTACACCTTC	CASSWTGVSGYTF
TRBJ2-1	TRBV2	NA	NA	TGTGCCAGCAGTCCGGTTACCTACAATGAGCAGTTCTTC	CASSPVTYNEQFF
TRBJ2-7	TRBV2	TRBD1	NA	TGTGCCAGCACCTACCGGGACAGCCTCTCCTACGAGCAGTACTTC	CASTYRDSLSYEQYF
TRBJ1-1	TRBV30	NA	NA	TGTGCCTGGACCGCCCCTCACACCTCAGGAAAGGACACTGAAGCTTTCTTT	CAWTAPHTSGKDTEAFF
TRBJ1-1	TRBV7-9	NA	NA	TGTGCCAGCAGCCCCGGCGGGGGCGGCATCCACCCTGAAGCTTTCTTT	CASSPGGGGIHPEAFF
TRBJ1-1	TRBV27	NA	NA	TGTGCCAGCAGTTTTGAAAGGGGGGGGACTGAAGCTTTCTTT	CASSFERGGTEAFF
TRBJ1-2	TRBV5-4	NA	once	TGTGCCAGCGGGGTAGGGGAACAGACTGGCTACACCTTC	CASGVGEQTGYTF
TRBJ2-6	TRBV3-1/TRBV3-2	NA	NA	TGTGCCAGCAGCCAAGAGAGACAGGCTGGGGCCAACGTCCTGACTTTC	CASSQERQAGANVLTF
TRBJ2-7	TRBV6-5	NA	NA	TGTGCCAGCAGTACTCAGCGGACTTCCGTCGAGCAGTACTTC	CASSTQRTSVEQYF
TRBJ2-1	TRBV10-2	NA	NA	TGCGCCAGCAGAGAAGTGCGAGCGGAAGGCTCCTACAATGAGCAGTTCTTC	CASREVRAEGSYNEQFF
TRBJ1-1	TRBV7-8	NA	NA	TGTGCCAGCAGCTCCGCGAGGAGGGCGAACACTGAAGCTTTCTTT	CASSSARRANTEAFF
TRBJ1-6	TRBV28	NA	once	TGTGCCAGCAGCCTCTATAATTCACCCCTCCACTTT	CASSLYNSPLHF
TRBJ1-5	TRBV15	NA	NA	TGTGCCACCAGCGGTCAGGTTAGCAATCAGCCCCAGCATTTT	CATSGQVSNQPQHF
TRBJ2-2	TRBV2	NA	NA	TGTGCCAGCAGGGGGACACCGAACACCGGGGAGCTGTTTTTT	CASRGTPNTGELFF
TRBJ1-5	TRBV19	NA	NA	TGTGCCAGTAGTATTCGGCGGGAGACGGGGCAGCCCCAGCATTTT	CASSIRRETGQPQHF
TRBJ2-3	TRBV7-9	NA	NA	TGTGCCAGCAGGGCTCCCTCTTCTAGCGCCTATACGCAGTATTTT	CASRAPSSSAYTQYF
TRBJ1-5	TRBV10-3	TRBD1	NA	TGTGCCATCAGTGAAGACAGGGGGGATTTGGATCAGCCCCAGCATTTT	CAISEDRGDLDQPQHF
TRBJ2-1	TRBV6-5	TRBD1	NA	TGTGCCAGCAGATCTACCGGGACAGGGGAAGATGAGCAGTTCTTC	CASRSTGTGEDEQFF
TRBJ1-3	TRBV30	NA	NA	TGTGCCTGGATAAGGGAGTCAGGAAACACCATATATTTT	CAWIRESGNTIYF
TRBJ2-1	TRBV7-6	TRBD2	NA	TGTGCCAGCAGCCCCAGGGCGGGAGGTCACCTTTACAATGAGCAGTTCTTC	CASSPRAGGHLYNEQFF
TRBJ2-1	TRBV19	TRBD1	NA	TGTGCCAGTAGTAACTGGGGACAGGGAAATGAGCAGTTCTTC	CASSNWGQGNEQFF
TRBJ2-7	TRBV16	TRBD2	NA	TGTGCCAGCAGCCGAACCGGGACTAGAAAGTCCGACGAGCAGTACTTC	CASSRTGTRKSDEQYF
TRBJ1-1	TRBV10-3	NA	NA	TGTGCCATCAGTGAACGGGGGAGTCGGACTGAAGCTTTCTTT	CAISERGSRTEAFF
TRBJ2-2	TRBV7-6	NA	NA	TGTGCCAGCAGTTCAAACCAGGGGCTACTGAGCACCGGGGAGCTGTTTTTT	CASSSNQGLLSTGELFF
TRBJ2-3	TRBV29-1	NA	NA	TGCAGCGTTGACGCGGGGGCCCGTCGGGATACGCAGTATTTT	CSVDAGARRDTQYF
TRBJ2-1	TRBV4-1	NA	NA	TGCGCCAGCAGCTCTCCGGGACACATCCTCAATGAGCAGTTCTTC	CASSSPGHILNEQFF
TRBJ2-4	TRBV5-1	TRBD1	NA	TGCGCCAGCAGCTCGGGACAGGGTAATGCCAAAAACATTCAGTACTTC	CASSSGQGNAKNIQYF
TRBJ1-2	TRBV5-6	TRBD1	NA	TGTGCCAGCAGCCCCGGGACAGGCTATGGCTACACCTTC	CASSPGTGYGYTF
TRBJ1-4	TRBV5-1	TRBD1	NA	TGCGCCAGCAGCAACGGACAGGTGACGACTAATGAAAAACTGTTTTTT	CASSNGQVTTNEKLFF
TRBJ2-5	TRBV6-6	TRBD2	few	TGTGCCAGCAGTTGGGGACTAGCGGGGGAGACCCAGTACTTC	CASSWGLAGETQYF
TRBJ2-2	TRBV25-1	TRBD1	NA	TGTGCCAGCAGTGACCCCCGACAGGGTTTAATCGGGGAGCTGTTTTTT	CASSDPRQGLIGELFF
TRBJ1-1	TRBV5-5	NA	NA	TGTGCCAGCAGCTCTTCGAACACAGCGGGCACTGAAGCTTTCTTT	CASSSSNTAGTEAFF
TRBJ2-1	TRBV5-4	TRBD2	NA	TGTGCCAGCAGCCAGCATGGGACTAGTAGGACGGGGCAGTTCTTC	CASSQHGTSRTGQFF
TRBJ1-5	TRBV18	NA	NA	TGTGCCAGCTCACCACCAGGGGCAGGCGGCAATCAGCCCCAGCATTTT	CASSPPGAGGNQPQHF
TRBJ1-2	TRBV28	TRBD1	NA	TGTGCCAGCAGTTTTGACAGGGGGCATTACTATGGCTACACCTTC	CASSFDRGHYYGYTF
TRBJ2-1	TRBV3-1/TRBV3-2	TRBD2	NA	TGTGCCAGCAGCCAGATTTGGACTAGCGGGAGGAACGAGCAGTTCTTC	CASSQIWTSGRNEQFF
TRBJ2-3	TRBV28	NA	NA	TGTGCCAGCACTGTGATCGGCGGGGATACGCAGTATTTT	CASTVIGGDTQYF
TRBJ1-1	TRBV7-8	NA	NA	TGTGCCAGCAGCAACCCAAGGGGGGGAGTTTTCGCTGAAGCTTTCTTT	CASSNPRGGVFAEAFF
TRBJ1-6	TRBV7-9	NA	NA	TGTGCCAGCAGCTTAGAAGGGAGGGGCGCCCAAATCTTT	CASSLEGRGAQIF